This TCR beta chain appears in the sequencing data of a study of blood T cell repertoires in COVID-19. Study overall: Acute and convalescent COVID-19 samples came from the United States, Italy and Spain.

Donors in Cohort 3 counted as recovered after two negative PCRs, clearance, or symptom resolution. Generated by immunoSEQ multiplex PCR, the TCRdb table keeps only in-frame clones and is missing some. The sample lists 200,000 or so clones; about 87% were seen once. The CDR3 has 16 residues. CDR1 is SGHTA, CDR2 FQGTGA, per germline. J gave up 6 bases and V 1 base, and 5 bases lay outside the gene matches. This rearrangement joins TRBV7-3 to TRBJ2-3, with 12 nucleotides matching TRBD2. Sequencing was carried out using PBMCs or T cells enriched from blood (not recorded which). The sequence was obtained from a woman in her twenties or thirties who had recovered from COVID-19. Here the CDR3 DNA reads TGTGCCAGCAGCTTAAGGCTAGCGGGGGGGCCTGATACGCAGTATTTT. Encoded protein: CASSLRLAGGPDTQYF.